This paragraph reports one T cell receptor (beta chain). Its target is not known. Germline loops: CDR1 MNHEY, CDR2 SVGAGI. The junction had 5 bases not matched to a gene; V was cut back by 2 bases and J by 4 bases. This CDR3 comprises 15 residues. Constant-region reverse primers amplified full-length variable regions, followed by semi-nested Nested Universal Primer A PCR. One entry per CDR3 protein results from TCRdb running MiXCR on the 5' RACE reads. There are 9,500 to 12,000 distinct CDR3 sequences in the sample; 47% occur only once, and roughly 12% lies in the top ten. Purified naive CD4+ T cells were depleted of CD25+ Tregs. Study results and caveats: Tumor memory CD4+ T cell TCR gene usage was found to cluster with blood and lymph node memory CD4+ cells and with lymph node naive CD4+ cells.

The gene calls are TRBV6-5 and TRBJ1-2; 9 bases are shared with TRBD1. The sample taken for sequencing was tumor-infiltrating naive CD4+ T cells sorted from the breast tumor. Subset given: naive CD4+ T cells, CD4+CD45RA+CD25-. The sequence was collected from a female donor with breast cancer. CDR3: CASSYRGTGSYGYTF. Written as DNA, the CDR3 is TGTGCCAGCAGTTACAGGGGGACAGGGAGCTATGGCTACACCTTC.